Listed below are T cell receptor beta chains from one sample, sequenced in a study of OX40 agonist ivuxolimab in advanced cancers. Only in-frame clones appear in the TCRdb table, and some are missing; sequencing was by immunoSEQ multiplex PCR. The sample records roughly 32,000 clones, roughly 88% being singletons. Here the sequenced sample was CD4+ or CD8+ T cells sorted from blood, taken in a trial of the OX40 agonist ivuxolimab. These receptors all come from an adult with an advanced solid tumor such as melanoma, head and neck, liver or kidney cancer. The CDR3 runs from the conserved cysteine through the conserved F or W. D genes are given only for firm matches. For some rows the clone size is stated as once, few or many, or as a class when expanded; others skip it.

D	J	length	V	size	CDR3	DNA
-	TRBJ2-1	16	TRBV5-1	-	CASSPLQGGTHNEQFF	TGCGCCAGCAGCCCACTACAGGGCGGCACACACAATGAGCAGTTCTTC
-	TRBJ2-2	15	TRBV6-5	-	CASSYRLDGTGELFF	TGTGCCAGCAGTTACCGCCTTGACGGGACCGGGGAGCTGTTTTTT
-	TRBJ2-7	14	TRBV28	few	CASSTGTTTLEQYF	TGTGCCAGCAGCACCGGGACAACCACCCTCGAGCAGTACTTC
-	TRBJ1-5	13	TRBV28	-	CASSLRWSQPQHF	TGTGCCAGCAGTTTAAGGTGGTCTCAGCCCCAGCATTTT
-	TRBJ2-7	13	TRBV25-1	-	CASSADSSYEQYF	TGTGCCAGCAGCGCGGACAGCTCCTACGAGCAGTACTTC
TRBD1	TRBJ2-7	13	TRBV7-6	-	CASSLGTGYEQYF	TGTGCCAGCAGCCTAGGGACAGGGTACGAGCAGTACTTC
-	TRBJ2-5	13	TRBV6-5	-	CASNRVSGETQYF	TGTGCCAGCAACAGGGTTAGCGGGGAGACCCAGTACTTC
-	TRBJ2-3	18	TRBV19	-	CASSSSDSDTWGTDTQYF	TGTGCCAGTAGTTCCTCGGACTCGGACACCTGGGGCACAGATACGCAGTATTTT
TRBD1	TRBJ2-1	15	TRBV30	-	CAWRGQSSSYNEQFF	TGTGCCTGGAGGGGACAGTCATCCTCCTACAATGAGCAGTTCTTC
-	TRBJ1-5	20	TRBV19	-	CASSIDLVWVNGAFNQPQHF	TGTGCCAGTAGTATAGATCTCGTTTGGGTGAATGGGGCCTTCAATCAGCCCCAGCATTTT
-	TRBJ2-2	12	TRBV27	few	CASSLALGELFF	TGTGCCAGCAGTCTGGCGCTAGGGGAGCTGTTTTTT